This entry features one T cell receptor beta chain sequence. The target of this receptor is not known. Base qualities are not recorded, but no much larger clone differs from it by a single base. The sample is drawn from a study of OX40 agonist ivuxolimab in advanced cancers. Turning to the overall study: Ivuxolimab was a fully human IgG2 agonistic monoclonal antibody targeting the costimulatory receptor OX40 (CD134). Intravenous ivuxolimab was administered to patients every 2 weeks at six dose levels: 0.01, 0.1, 0.3, 1.5, 3 and 10 mg/kg. Among the approximately 54 dose-escalation patients, roughly 20 had hepatocellular carcinoma, roughly 15 melanoma, 9 renal cell carcinoma and 9 head and neck cancer. A male proportion of around 81% and a mean age of roughly 55 years, ranging from roughly 23 to 90, were recorded for the dose-escalation cohort. Prior anti-PD-1, anti-PD-L1 or anti-CTLA-4 therapy was permitted, and about two fifths of dose-escalation patients had received checkpoint inhibitors. Three dose-escalation patients achieved partial responses, one with hepatocellular carcinoma and two with cutaneous melanoma. The point of sequencing TCRbeta in the periphery was to test whether ivuxolimab changed TCR sequence diversity and drove clonal T-cell expansion. The paper covers the monotherapy dose-escalation part of the phase I ivuxolimab trial, which included N ≈ 54 patients. The study at large found these results: Partial responders in the 0.1-3.0 mg/kg groups had among the lowest normalized peripheral clonal expansion, especially among CD8+ T cells. After ivuxolimab, CD8+ T cells had more expanded clones than CD4+ T cells on average. Clonal expansion of both CD4+ and CD8+ blood T cells was observed from baseline to week 6 at doses 0.1 to 3.0 mg/kg. Which antigens the clonally expanded peripheral T cells were specific for was not determined. Low levels of normalized T-cell clonal expansion were also shown by some nonresponding patients.

The germline V gene gives CDR1 as WSHSY and CDR2 as SAAADI. V ends up 0 bases short and J 2 bases short, with an unmatched junction base count of 7. From cysteine to phenylalanine, the CDR3 is 17 amino acids long. Here the CDR3 DNA is all that survives: 51 bases in frame from base 1. The trial excluded patients who had a history of autoimmune disease or were on systemic immunosuppression. In every dose cohort, peripheral blood was drawn for TCR sequencing at baseline, cycle 4 day 1, and cycle 7 day 1. The samples were drawn from a first-in-human, open-label, multicenter phase I dose-escalation trial of ivuxolimab. Adults with locally advanced or metastatic head and neck squamous cell, hepatocellular, melanoma or renal cell carcinoma were enrolled in the trial. Before TCR sequencing, CD4+ T cells and CD8+ T cells from peripheral blood were sorted into separate populations. Genomic DNA was isolated from the sorted cells so that the TCRbeta CDR3 region could be sequenced. The immunoSEQ Assay was used for sequencing of TCRbeta CDR3 regions. As stored in TCRdb, this immuneACCESS dataset retains in-frame rearrangements with V and J assigned. A fraction of the clones does not appear; measured against another copy, unresolved V genes explain less than half of the discrepancy, and the remainder lacks a known reason. The sample table holds around 67,000 clones, of which around 83% were seen once. Clones ranked in the top ten supply 0.7% of the sample.

Sequencing was performed on CD4+ or CD8+ T cells sorted from blood, taken in a trial of the OX40 agonist ivuxolimab. This sequence uses TRBV10-2 and TRBJ2-3, with 8 junctional bases fitting TRBD2. The source of this sequence is an adult with an advanced solid tumor such as melanoma, head and neck, liver or kidney cancer. Here the CDR3 is given as CASSESSGGVLTDTQYF. DNA sequence: TGCGCCAGCAGTGAGTCGAGCGGGGGAGTCCTCACAGATACGCAGTATTTT.